This is a list of T cell receptor beta chains from one sample in a study of T cells in Graves' hyperthyroidism and ophthalmopathy. TCRdb re-analysed the multiplex PCR reads in MiXCR, keeping a single row per CDR3 protein. The table has hundreds of thousands of distinct CDR3 sequences, less than 20% seen once. Sample: blood. The receptors here all came from a woman between 18 and 30 years old with Graves' hyperthyroidism. Both conserved end residues are trimmed from each CDR3. The D gene is left open where the match is weak.

v_gene	d_gene	j_gene	CDR3aa
TRBV5-1	-	TRBJ2-2	ASSLGTSSGELF
TRBV5-1	TRBD1	TRBJ2-1	ATSTGVIGAVDGEQF
TRBV20-1	-	TRBJ2-7	SALAQRSYEQY
TRBV20-1	-	TRBJ1-6	SARDQNRGYNSPPH
TRBV20-1	-	TRBJ1-5	SAVTLGSQPQH
TRBV6-1	TRBD2	TRBJ2-1	ASSTLGLAGGMTF
TRBV12-3/TRBV12-4	-	TRBJ2-2	ASSPPRIGGRLTGELF
TRBV29-1	-	TRBJ2-5	SVLTSGLQETQY
TRBV29-1	TRBD1	TRBJ1-1	SVGRQGIGTEAF
TRBV3-1	TRBD1	TRBJ2-5	ASSQPRDREETQY
TRBV7-3	-	TRBJ1-1	ASSLTGRTEAF
TRBV25-1	-	TRBJ2-5	ASSEYIQETQY
TRBV28	-	TRBJ2-7	ASKSGDSYEQY
TRBV27	-	TRBJ1-1	ASSPGTHSAMNTEAF
TRBV11-2	TRBD2	TRBJ2-7	ASSSLGLAGLEQY
TRBV12-3/TRBV12-4	-	TRBJ1-4	ASSFSRTNEKLF
TRBV6-5	TRBD1	TRBJ2-7	ASSYSDRGYEQY
TRBV19	-	TRBJ1-5	ASNRGSFGNQPQH
TRBV5-1	-	TRBJ2-7	ASSSQGYEQY
TRBV27	TRBD1	TRBJ2-5	ASSPGTVKFETQY
TRBV7-9	TRBD2	TRBJ2-7	ASSTRAGGSYEQY
TRBV27	-	TRBJ1-5	ASSIHGNQPQH
TRBV5-5	-	TRBJ1-5	ASSNSGYSNQPQH
TRBV18	-	TRBJ2-5	ASSPNTRMGETQY
TRBV12-3/TRBV12-4	TRBD1	TRBJ1-5	ASSLETGGASNQPQH
TRBV27	-	TRBJ2-3	ASGMITDTQY
TRBV3-1	-	TRBJ2-5	ASSQELRVGAQY
TRBV14	-	TRBJ1-1	ASSQSLGGRRMNTEAF
TRBV7-9	TRBD1	TRBJ1-4	ASSLIQGFGLF
TRBV4-1	TRBD1	TRBJ1-2	ASSPTGLGYT
TRBV28	TRBD1	TRBJ2-7	ASSSSRTGTTYEQY
TRBV6-1	-	TRBJ2-3	ASKAFTDTQY
TRBV10-3	-	TRBJ2-7	AISESLLGRWYEQY
TRBV7-8	TRBD2	TRBJ2-3	ASSPGLAGTSSSDTQY
TRBV7-8	-	TRBJ1-1	ASSLAWQTEAF
TRBV20-1	TRBD2	TRBJ2-7	SASSPGLAGAYEQY
TRBV4-1	TRBD1	TRBJ2-5	ASSQVRTGDETQY
TRBV6-2/TRBV6-3	-	TRBJ1-1	ASSNRTVKGNTEAF
TRBV7-2	-	TRBJ2-7	ASSLGRDYEQY
TRBV4-3	TRBD1	TRBJ2-1	ASSQGRQGLRAEQF
TRBV10-3	TRBD2	TRBJ2-3	AISGAGVPDTQY
TRBV28	TRBD1	TRBJ1-5	ASSLQDRIYQPQH
TRBV6-1	TRBD2	TRBJ2-7	ASSRTRAYEQY
TRBV7-9	-	TRBJ2-5	ASSLVLGSYQETQY
TRBV6-2/TRBV6-3	-	TRBJ1-1	ASSYGPRRNTEAF
TRBV11-2	-	TRBJ2-5	ASSLDKTPLY
TRBV6-5	-	TRBJ1-2	ASSYSAGVKYGYT
TRBV28	-	TRBJ2-2	ASADGGRRNTGELF
TRBV7-9	TRBD1	TRBJ1-2	ASTTGQGIYT
TRBV11-2	-	TRBJ2-3	ASSSLRYTDTQY
TRBV29-1	-	TRBJ2-7	SVEGQFNEQY
TRBV5-5	TRBD1	TRBJ1-4	ASSRAGQGDEKLF
TRBV7-6	TRBD1	TRBJ2-7	ASSLGDRGIYEQY
TRBV13	-	TRBJ2-6	ASSLEGPGSGANVLT
TRBV3-1	-	TRBJ2-7	ASSQVQGMEQY
TRBV12-3/TRBV12-4	-	TRBJ2-5	ASSFGTGHQETQY
TRBV20-1	-	TRBJ2-7	SARTQRDKNYEQY
TRBV12-3/TRBV12-4	TRBD1	TRBJ2-3	ASRLGGTGASRDTDTQY
TRBV18	-	TRBJ2-1	ASSPNNEQF
TRBV3-1	-	TRBJ2-4	ASSHWVGRNIQY